This T cell receptor (beta chain) emerged from a study of cytotoxic CD8 clonotypes in ibrutinib-treated CLL (dated by TCRdb to the early 2020s). Some background on the complete study: The cohort had about a dozen relapsed/refractory and roughly 15 treatment-naive patients; 17 were IGHV unmutated. Of the approximately 86 people in the trial, about 25 had longitudinal samples available. Response samples were taken after a median of 12 months on treatment, ranging from roughly 6 to 36 months. On average, each sample had a few hundred thousand productive templates and approximately 100,000 productive rearrangements. Responses were partial in around 24 patients and complete in 2; after median around 66 months follow-up, about 14 stayed in remission and some twelve progressed. Cryopreserved peripheral blood mononuclear cells were collected before treatment, at response, and at either disease progression or sustained remission. Every sample from remission and from progressive disease was obtained while the patients were still on ibrutinib.

Unmatched junction bases come to 12, with V trimmed by 2 bases and J by 4 bases. Including cysteine and phenylalanine, the CDR3 has 19 amino acids. The only DNA kept is the CDR3, 57 bases in frame from the first base. Sequences LGHNT (CDR1) and FRNRAP (CDR2) are obtained from the germline V gene. Each clonotype received, on average, 10x coverage in deep resolution sequencing performed on a MiSeq, where the target depth lay between 1 in 1 million and 1 in 200,000 T cells. TCR beta libraries were generated with the immunoSEQ hsTCRB Kit. On the authors' methods: The data were analyzed with ImmunoSEQ Analyzer and ImmunoSEQ Data Assistant, and V, D and J gene assignments followed IMGT definitions. Clonality, which ranges from 0 to 1, was calculated by subtracting the normalized Shannon entropy of productive rearrangement frequencies from one. Public clonotype analysis was restricted to overrepresented clonotypes comprising at least 0.05% of each patient's repertoire. Fewer than 15 repertoires from age-matched healthy donors, obtained from immuneACCESS, served as clonality controls. What TCRdb holds here is the immuneACCESS table cut down to in-frame rearrangements. Part of the clones is not present; checked against another copy, under half of the missing clones reflect an unresolved V gene, and the others are unexplained. Clone size and V and J calls were adopted from that table, with D and trimming inferred from the DNA. This sample comprises tens of thousands of clones, approximately 70% of them detected only once. The ten largest clones take up 20% to 25% of the sample.

Paper-wide results and their limitations: An increase in clonality was observed at ibrutinib response, with clonality remaining stable during sustained remission and falling back toward baseline at progression. Public clonotypes were rare and either contracted or stayed stable during treatment, and the rise in clonality at ibrutinib response reflected the expansion of private clonotypes. Sustained-remission and progressing patients did not have matched sampling times, and lymph node repertoires were not examined. Baseline clonality exceeded that of age-matched healthy donors and correlated strongly with circulating CD8+ T-cell counts.

Remarks on this clone: This clone's antigen is unknown. There are no base qualities to consult, and no much larger clone falls within one base.

The time point label on this specimen signifies: around 25 months on ibrutinib. For TCR beta library preparation, 1.5 to 2 micrograms of genomic DNA were isolated from cryopreserved PBMCs. Longitudinal blood samples from CLL patients on ibrutinib monotherapy were analyzed using high-throughput TCR beta sequencing. The patients were enrolled in a single-center, open-label phase 2 trial of ibrutinib monotherapy. The clonotype comes from a human donor with chronic lymphocytic leukemia. The chain was built from TRBV12-5 and TRBJ2-1; TRBD2 fits 12 bases in the junction. The sample was PBMCs, taken after 24 months of ibrutinib treatment. In nucleotides, the sequence is TGTGCTAGTGGTTTGACCGACCTACTAGCGGGAGGCAATTACAATGAGCAGTTCTTC. This yields the protein CASGLTDLLAGGNYNEQFF.